This T cell receptor beta chain was captured by sequencing in a study of blood T cell repertoires in COVID-19 (dated by TCRdb to between 2020 and 2021). Turning to the overall study: Samples from collaborators originated in the United States, Italy and Spain and spanned both the acute and convalescent phases of COVID-19. The prospective study material was composed of cDNA or gDNA derived from T cells, B-cell-depleted T cells, or PBMCs. Subjects who had been exposed to COVID-19, were actively infected with it, or had recovered from it provided the deeply sampled blood TCRbeta repertoires that made up the dataset. The repertoires were released in a freely available public database intended as a resource for research on the immune response to SARS-CoV-2. The samples were drawn from two sources: the first 160 participants of the ongoing ImmuneRACE study, and 1,200 or so subjects contributed by 6 global collaborators. Nearly every sample came with metadata listing a de-identified subject ID, COVID-19 status, age in years and sex. Where HLA class I and class II types were available, the types were taken from metadata supplied by the sample provider, not from assay-based typing.

One collaborating source in Seattle enrolled patients during active infection and followed them longitudinally through the course of disease. Collaborating institutions collected whole blood in K2EDTA tubes following their own protocols. For TCRbeta analysis, collaborator samples were shipped as frozen whole blood, as isolated PBMCs, or as DNA extracted from either sample type. Turning to this clone: Its antigen specificity is not known. No quality values exist for individual bases; no much larger clone is one base distant.

What the research found in general, with its limitations: The quantity of clinical and demographic metadata differed by source and by participant and was supplied without curation.

The immunoSEQ Assay, a bias-controlled multiplex PCR, was used to amplify TCRbeta CDR3 regions from genomic DNA. Per the original workflow: The number of nucleated cells in each sample was estimated from the amplification of reference gene primers within the assay. Sequence reads were collapsed and filtered to measure the absolute abundance of every unique TCRbeta CDR3 rearrangement. For each sample, productive Simpson clonality was calculated as the square root of Simpson's diversity index across productive rearrangements. Entries here come from immuneACCESS through TCRdb and include only in-frame sequences with V and J called. Some clones fail to appear in such tables; in the studies checked, an unresolved V gene covers under half of the shortfall, and the cause of the remainder is unknown. V and J calls and clone size are those listed in that table; D and trimming were worked out from the DNA. The sample records a few hundred thousand clones, roughly 90% of which are singletons. About 2.9% of the sample is in the top ten clones.

The TCR sequence derives from a woman in her twenties or thirties with COVID-19, enrolled during active disease. Sequencing was carried out using peripheral blood.

The nucleotides read TGTGCCAGCAGCCACTCGACAGCGGGGGGCGGATCACCCCTCCACTTT. Translated, it reads CASSHSTAGGGSPLHF. The chain was built from TRBV3-1 (or the pseudogene TRBV3-2) and TRBJ1-6; the D gene is perhaps TRBD1, from 6 matching bases. Based on the germline V gene (reference sequence), the CDR1 and CDR2 sequences are LGHDT and YNNKEL. The CDR3 holds 16 amino acids from the cysteine to the phenylalanine. Left in the record is the CDR3 DNA by itself, 48 bases read in frame from the first base. Relative to germline, V is 3 bases shorter and J is 10 bases shorter, with 19 bases between their ends.